Sequencing of this T cell receptor (beta chain) was carried out in a study of T cells in Graves' hyperthyroidism and ophthalmopathy (dated by TCRdb to about 2019). The study in broad terms: Peripheral blood was sampled at the time of initial diagnosis, prior to any treatment. A discovery cohort of about 95 patients, approximately 45 with Graves' ophthalmopathy and under 60 with stable Graves' hyperthyroidism, was used to find distinguishing TCR V-J signatures. TCR Vbeta CDR3 sequencing of roughly 140 peripheral blood samples (roughly 43 ophthalmopathy, 75 or so hyperthyroidism and approximately 17 progressor patients) is reported in the paper. For training and testing, the approximately 97 patients in the discovery cohort were randomly divided in a 7:3 ratio. Whether ophthalmopathy could be predicted prospectively was tested in an independent validation cohort made up of under 20 hyperthyroidism patients plus 17 patients who later progressed to ophthalmopathy. The study also compared thyroid tissue and blood T-cell repertoires from more than 5 Graves' hyperthyroidism patients. After blood sampling, hyperthyroidism patients were treated with methimazole at a starting dose of 30 mg daily, and ophthalmopathy patients were treated with high-dose intravenous methylprednisolone. What the work shows at the level of the full study, not this receptor alone: In validation, progression to ophthalmopathy was predicted by the model with almost 71% sensitivity and just over 72% specificity, a median of roughly six months before onset. Most expanded thyroid clonotypes (frequency above 0.001) were also found in blood, which suggests that blood repertoires may mirror thyroid immune responses. A model built on a 13 V-J signature distinguished ophthalmopathy from stable hyperthyroidism, reaching over 85% sensitivity and about 81% specificity in cross-validation and 80%/75% in testing. No statistical method was used to fix the sample size in advance, and group allocation was not hidden from the investigators.

Hyperthyroidism patients were newly diagnosed, with disease duration under 2 months, and aged 18 to 65 years. Any patient with an uncontrolled infection, another autoimmune disease, pregnancy or lactation was excluded. Diagnoses were based on clinical symptoms, serum thyroxine and TRAb, thyroid ultrasound and orbital computed tomography. For progressor patients, blood was drawn at the first diagnosis of hyperthyroidism, before any ophthalmopathy symptoms had appeared. PBMCs were separated from approximately 10 ml of fresh peripheral blood using Ficoll-Paque density gradient centrifugation. Progressor patients were first diagnosed with Graves' hyperthyroidism and then developed ophthalmopathy during follow-up. Total RNA was extracted with Trizol reagent, and quality was checked on an Agilent 2100 Bioanalyzer. Ten or more counts support this clonotype. What this receptor recognizes is not known. No qualities accompany the bases; no much larger clone lies one base away.

Amplification of TCR beta CDR3 regions was carried out from RNA transcripts. The TCR CDR3 was subjected to a first round of RT-PCR using the HTBI primer set and the Qiagen OneStep RT-PCR kit. The libraries were constructed in a second round of multiplex PCR and then size-selected and purified. Paired-end sequencing of the libraries was performed with 100 bp reads on an Illumina HiSeq2000. From the authors' description of their analysis: SOAPnuke was used to process the raw data, with reads discarded if the reads contained adapters or uncalled bases, had a mean Phred below 15, or lacked an exact constant-primer or identifier match. High-quality paired reads were merged with COPE v1.2.5, and unique nucleotide sequences were defined as clonotypes. Clonotypes were aligned to IMGT TRBV, TRBD and TRBJ reference segments using MiTCR v1.1. Analysis was restricted to V-J combinations with a frequency above 0.0001, which covered 98% to 99.2% of repertoires. The TCS score was defined as F50 (clonal expansion) divided by E x V (chaos), with BLOSUM62-based TCRdist calculated between CDR3 peptides within each V-J. Welch's t-statistics and random forest reduced just over 500 V-J features to 13, which were used in a naive Bayes classifier (R e1071). TCRdb applied fastp at Q25 and MiXCR to the public reads, then kept only in-frame beta chains. Each entry merges the rows of one CDR3 protein and shows their most common DNA and genes. TCRdb's processing, not the study's, gives the V and J calls here. This sample has nearly 600,000 distinct CDR3 sequences in its table, and around 13% of those were observed once. The ten biggest clones cover almost 6% of the sample.

The V and J ends are trimmed by 6 bases and 4 bases, leaving 18 bases between them. Reading from cysteine to phenylalanine, the CDR3 counts 15 amino acids. Just CDR3 DNA is preserved here, 45 bases in frame from base 1. As encoded in the germline V gene, CDR1 is LGHNT while CDR2 is FRNRAP. The TCR originated in a woman aged 30 to 39 with Graves' hyperthyroidism that later progressed to Graves' ophthalmopathy. Source material: blood. Recombination linked TRBV12-5 to TRBJ1-2, with no confidently assigned D gene. The nucleotides read TGTGCTAGTGGGAACGGACTACTCGCTCCCTATGGCTACACCTTC. It translates as CASGNGLLAPYGYTF.